The sequence of this T cell receptor beta chain was determined in a study of CD8 T cells in ankylosing spondylitis. Whole-study results and caveats: There were earlier reports of some motif variants in reactive arthritis synovial fluid and blood. Disease-linked clones proved CD8+ and comparatively uncommon in peripheral blood. Clones tied to disease were said to be significantly enriched in matched ankylosing spondylitis synovial fluid.

Using its own MiXCR run on the 5' RACE reads, TCRdb lists one record per CDR3 protein. The sample holds approximately 220,000 distinct CDR3 sequences, about a quarter seen once. This clonotype came up many times. Its antigen is not known. The germline V gene has CDR1 DFQATT and CDR2 SNEGSKA (reference sequence). The CDR3 consists of 14 residues. The V segment lost 6 bases and the J segment 0 bases; nucleotides outside the gene matches: 7. This clonotype was obtained from a male donor with ankylosing spondylitis or in good health (not recorded which). The sequencing input was blood, either unsorted or a sorted T cell fraction (not recorded which). This chain links TRBV20-1 with TRBJ2-5; TRBD1 matches 7 bases. Written as DNA, the CDR3 is TGCAGTGCGGTCAGGGGGAATTACCAAGAGACCCAGTACTTC. Residues: CSAVRGNYQETQYF.